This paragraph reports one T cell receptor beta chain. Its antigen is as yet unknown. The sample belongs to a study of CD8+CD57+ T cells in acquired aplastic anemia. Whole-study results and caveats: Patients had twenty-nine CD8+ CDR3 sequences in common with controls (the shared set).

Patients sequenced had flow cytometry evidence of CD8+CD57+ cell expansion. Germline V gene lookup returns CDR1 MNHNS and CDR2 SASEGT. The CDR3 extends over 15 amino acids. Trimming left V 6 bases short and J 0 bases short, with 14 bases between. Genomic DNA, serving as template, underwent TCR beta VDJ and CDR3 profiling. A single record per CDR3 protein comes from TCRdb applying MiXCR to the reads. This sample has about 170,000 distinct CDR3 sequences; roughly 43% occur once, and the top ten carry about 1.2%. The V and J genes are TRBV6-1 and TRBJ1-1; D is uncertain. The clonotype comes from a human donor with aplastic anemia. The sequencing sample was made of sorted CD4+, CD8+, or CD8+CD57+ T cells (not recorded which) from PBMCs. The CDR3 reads CASRAMTGMNTEAFF. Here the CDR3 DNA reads TGTGCCAGCAGGGCAATGACTGGCATGAACACTGAAGCTTTCTTT.